This T cell receptor beta chain was found in a study of radiotherapy plus CTLA-4 blockade in lung cancer. On the study more broadly: Disease control was present in more than 25% of patients, and objective responses in approximately 20%.

Study observations and caveats: An expansion of tumor-derived TCR clones occurred in blood after radiotherapy plus ipilimumab.

Turning to this clone: What it recognizes is unknown.

Chemo-refractory metastatic non-small-cell lung cancer patients were treated with focal radiation plus CTLA-4 blockade with ipilimumab. Libraries were prepared by immunoSEQ multiplex PCR; TCRdb keeps only in-frame clonotypes and omits some of them. The data contain about 93,000 clones, about 91% of them singletons. CDR3 length equals 15 residues. CDR1 is MNHEY and CDR2 is SVGAGI in the germline V gene. The V end was cut by 7 bases, the J end by 2 bases, with 17 bases between. This chain connects TRBV6-5 to TRBJ1-2; a weak D match, TRBD1 (5 bases). The sequence derives from a human donor with non-small cell lung cancer that progressed on radiotherapy plus ipilimumab. The sample here was peripheral blood, taken from a patient treated with radiotherapy plus ipilimumab. CDR3 region: CASKSFRDLNYGYTF. For the CDR3, the DNA is TGTGCCAGCAAGTCATTTAGGGACTTAAACTATGGCTACACCTTC.